One sample yielded the 30 T cell receptor beta chains listed below, sequenced in a study of early T cells in non-severe SARS-CoV-2 infection. A single record per CDR3 protein comes from TCRdb applying MiXCR to the 5' RACE reads. The sample carries fewer than 65,000 distinct CDR3 sequences, 5.5% to 7% recorded once. Sequenced material: whole blood, taken at baseline. The receptors derive from an adult who was a healthcare worker with PCR-confirmed SARS-CoV-2 infection or an uninfected control (not recorded which).

V usage is TRBV28 and J usage is TRBJ1-1, with 9 bases identical to TRBD1. Germline values: CDR1 MDHEN, CDR2 SYDVKM. The CDR3 totals 13 residues. Unmatched junction bases numbered 1, after V lost 3 bases and J lost 5 bases. The CDR3 sequence is CASSLGQGTEAFF. The CDR3 nucleotides read TGTGCCAGCAGTTTGGGACAGGGAACTGAAGCTTTCTTT.

This clonotype was detected only a few times. CDR3 bases: TGTGCCAGCAGCTTAGGAACGTCCGGGGAGCTGTTTTTT. This encodes CASSLGTSGELFF. The chain combines TRBV7-9 with TRBJ2-2; D remains unclear. CDR3 size: 13 residues. The V end lost 1 base, the J end lost 6 bases, and 6 bases lay between the germline ends. Germline values: CDR1 SEHNR, CDR2 FQNEAQ (reference sequence). The whole variable domain, remainder taken from reference TRBV7-9 and TRBJ2-2, is DTGVSQNPRHKITKRGQNVTFRCDPISEHNRLYWYRQTLGQGPEFLTYFQNEAQLEKSRLLSDRFSAERPKGSFSTLEIQRTEQGDSAMYLCASSLGTSGELFFGEGSRLTVL.

This clonotype turned up a few times. The CDR3 DNA reads as TGCGCCAGCAGCCTCATCCCAGCGACTAGCACAGATACGCAGTATTTT. Its protein is CASSLIPATSTDTQYF. The genes are TRBV4-1 and TRBJ2-3; no definite D call. CDR1 and CDR2 from the germline V gene are MGHRA and YSYEKL. The CDR3 spans 16 residues. The V and J ends lost 4 bases and 0 bases respectively, with 14 bases between them.

This clonotype occurred a few times. The V and J genes are TRBV10-3 and TRBJ2-7; 9 nucleotides line up with TRBD2. After removal of 4 bases from V and 7 bases from J, the junction contained 11 bases not matched to a gene. CDR3 length: 15 residues. Per germline, CDR1 ENHRY and CDR2 SYGVKD. This chain's CDR3 is CAISGIIAGDSEQYF. CDR3 coding DNA: TGTGCCATCAGTGGGATTATAGCGGGAGACTCGGAGCAGTACTTC.

This clonotype was seen many times. The chain carries TRBV20-1 and TRBJ2-1, with 10 positions matching TRBD2. The CDR3 is 14 residues long. Per germline, CDR1 DFQATT and CDR2 SNEGSKA (reference sequence). After removal of 5 bases from V and 2 bases from J, the junction contained 3 bases not matched to a gene. The CDR3 is CSALAGGPYNEQFF. Here the CDR3 DNA reads TGCAGTGCTTTAGCGGGAGGCCCCTACAATGAGCAGTTCTTC.

Ten or more counts support this clonotype. The chain couples TRBV7-2 to TRBJ2-3; 9 bases are a match to TRBD2. The CDR3 has 15 amino acids. The germline CDR1 and CDR2 sequences are SGHTA and FQGNSA. J gave up 3 bases and V 4 bases, and 5 bases lay outside the gene matches. Here the CDR3 DNA reads TGTGCCAGCAGCTCCAGCGGGAGGCGGACAGATACGCAGTATTTT. It encodes CASSSSGRRTDTQYF.

As for this clonotype: In this CDR3 the conserved last residue, phenylalanine or tryptophan, is missing, so a read error is likely. This chain connects TRBV5-4 to TRBJ2-5; the D is unclear. This CDR3 contains 14 residues. Looked up from germline, CDR1 is SGHNT and CDR2 is YYREEE (reference sequence). The ends were cut back, 0 bases at V and 0 bases at J, with 6 bases in the middle. The CDR3 reads CASSLELYQETQYL. As DNA, the CDR3 is TGTGCCAGCAGCTTGGAACTCTACCAAGAGACCCAGTACCTC.

This clonotype was counted only a few times. CDR3: CASSVRGPDTDTQYF. The CDR3 DNA reads TGTGCCAGCAGCGTCAGGGGGCCCGACACAGATACGCAGTATTTT. This rearrangement joins TRBV7-9 to TRBJ2-3, with TRBD1 matching over 8 bases. CDR1 and CDR2 (germline): SEHNR, FQNEAQ (reference sequence). The CDR3 contains 15 residues. J was trimmed by 2 bases and V by 5 bases; bases with no gene match: 6. The whole variable domain, filled in from reference TRBV7-9 and TRBJ2-3, reads DTGVSQNPRHKITKRGQNVTFRCDPISEHNRLYWYRQTLGQGPEFLTYFQNEAQLEKSRLLSDRFSAERPKGSFSTLEIQRTEQGDSAMYLCASSVRGPDTDTQYFGPGTRLTVL.

This clonotype was seen many times. V gene TRBV6-4 combines with J gene TRBJ1-1; D is ambiguous. There are 13 residues in the CDR3. V dropped 4 bases and J dropped 0 bases, with 6 bases sitting between them. In germline, CDR1 is MRHNA, CDR2 SNTAGT. CDR3 sequence (DNA): TGTGCCAGCAGTGCCCTGATGAACACTGAAGCTTTCTTT. It is translated as CASSALMNTEAFF.

V is TRBV19 and J is TRBJ2-2; D may be TRBD2 (5 bases). V gave up 5 bases and J gave up 1 base, with 5 bases separating them. Germline values: CDR1 LNHDA, CDR2 SQIVND (reference sequence). The CDR3 runs to 13 residues. The CDR3 bases are TGTGCCAGTAGTGCGGGGAACACCGGGGAGCTGTTTTTT. This codes for CASSAGNTGELFF.

The chain carries TRBV27 and TRBJ1-2; 11 positions agree with TRBD1. CDR1 is MNHEY and CDR2 is SMNVEV in the germline V gene (reference sequence). The V segment lost 5 bases and the J segment 4 bases; nucleotides outside the gene matches: 6. The length of the CDR3 is 15 residues. This chain's CDR3 is CASSHRDRGGYGYTF. The DNA of the CDR3 is TGTGCCAGCAGTCATCGGGACAGGGGGGGCTATGGCTACACCTTC.

This clonotype was recorded many times. For the CDR3, the DNA is TGTGCCAGCAGTTACATAATGATCACAGCAACTAATGAAAAACTGTTTTTT. Amino acids: CASSYIMITATNEKLFF. This chain connects TRBV6-6 to TRBJ1-4, with unresolved D. In germline, CDR1 is MNHNY, CDR2 SVGAGI (reference sequence). Trimming took 2 bases from V and 0 from J, leaving 13 bases between them. The CDR3 is made up of 17 amino acids.

Of note for this clonotype: It may be a read error: a sequence one base away is much more abundant. V is TRBV20-1 and J is TRBJ2-7; a possible D gene is TRBD1 (6 bases). The CDR3 has 14 residues. Germline-derived CDR1 and CDR2 are DFQATT and SNEGSKA (reference sequence). Deletions cut 2 bases from V and 0 bases from J, with 11 bases between. CDR3 DNA sequence: TGCAGTGCTAGATCGACAGGCGTCTCCTACGAGCAGTACTTC. Its translation: CSARSTGVSYEQYF.

This clonotype was seen many times. The chain carries TRBV5-6 and TRBJ1-1; D perhaps matches TRBD1 (6 bases). CDR1 and CDR2 (germline): SGHDT, YYEEEE. The CDR3 loop spans 15 amino acids. The V and J ends lost 0 bases and 4 bases respectively, with 13 bases between them. CDR3 loop: CASSLGSGGGTEAFF. The CDR3 region has the DNA TGTGCCAGCAGCTTGGGGTCGGGGGGCGGCACTGAAGCTTTCTTT. The entire variable domain, with the rest obtained from reference TRBV5-6 and TRBJ1-1, is as follows: DAGVTQSPTHLIKTRGQQVTLRCSPKSGHDTVSWYQQALGQGPQFIFQYYEEEERQRGNFPDRFSGHQFPNYSSELNVNALLLGDSALYLCASSLGSGGGTEAFFGQGTRLTVV.

This clonotype has a count of ten or more. The V and J genes are TRBV9 and TRBJ2-1; 10 nucleotides align to TRBD1. Germline trimming cut 0 bases from V and 9 bases from J; bases unmatched to any gene: 9. The germline V gene encodes CDR1 SGDLS and CDR2 YYNGEE. The CDR3 runs to 16 residues. DNA for the CDR3: TGTGCCAGCAGCGTAGCTACGAGACAGGGGGCAGGTGAGCAGTTCTTC. This sequence encodes CASSVATRQGAGEQFF.

The genes are TRBV19 and TRBJ2-4; perhaps TRBD1 as D (5 bases). Trimming took 2 bases from V and 1 from J, leaving 12 bases between them. CDR3 length: 16 residues. Per germline, CDR1 LNHDA and CDR2 SQIVND (reference sequence). The CDR3 DNA follows: TGTGCCAGTAGTATAACTATCCAGGGCGCCAAAAACATTCAGTACTTC. Its protein product is CASSITIQGAKNIQYF.

This clonotype was counted ten times or more. The rearrangement links TRBV28 to TRBJ1-1; 7 nucleotides agree with TRBD1. V shed 1 base and J 3 bases; nucleotides not matched to a gene: 5. The length of the CDR3 is 15 residues. Germline-derived CDR1 and CDR2 are MDHEN and SYDVKM. In nucleotides, the CDR3 is TGTGCCAGCAGTTTATCCTATACAGGGGACACTGAAGCTTTCTTT. Protein product: CASSLSYTGDTEAFF.

This clonotype has at least ten counts. V gene TRBV19 combines with J gene TRBJ1-2; a possible D gene is TRBD1 (6 bases). V lost 8 bases to trimming and J lost 4 bases, with 11 bases between them. This CDR3 contains 12 residues. CDR1 is LNHDA, CDR2 SQIVND, per germline (reference sequence). CDR3 amino acids: CASGGRGYGYTF. The CDR3 coding sequence is TGTGCCAGTGGGGGCCGGGGCTATGGCTACACCTTC. Drawing the rest from reference TRBV19 and TRBJ1-2, the complete variable domain is DGGITQSPKYLFRKEGQNVTLSCEQNLNHDAMYWYRQDPGQGLRLIYYSQIVNDFQKGDIAEGYSVSREKKESFPLTVTSAQKNPTAFYLCASGGRGYGYTFGSGTRLTVV.

Written as DNA, the CDR3 is TGTGCCAGCAGCTTAGCGTCGGGGAGCTGGTACAATGAGCAGTTCTTC. As protein: CASSLASGSWYNEQFF. V is TRBV7-8 and J is TRBJ2-1, with TRBD2 as a possible D gene (5 bases). This CDR3 contains 16 residues. V was clipped by 0 bases and J by 4 bases, with 13 bases between them. Germline V gene sequence: CDR1 SGHVS, CDR2 FQNEAQ.

This clonotype showed up just a few times. The V call is TRBV5-5, the J call TRBJ2-7; D assignment may be TRBD1 or TRBD2 (5 bases each). This CDR3 is 16 amino acids long. V lost 3 bases and J lost 6, with 22 bases in between. CDR1 SGHKS and CDR2 YYEKEE come from the germline V gene (reference sequence). CDR3 sequence reads: CASSWTSGRAAGEQYF. The CDR3 DNA reads as TGTGCCAGCAGCTGGACATCGGGGCGGGCGGCTGGCGAGCAGTACTTC. The entire variable domain, with the rest obtained from reference TRBV5-5 and TRBJ2-7, is as follows: DAGVTQSPTHLIKTRGQQVTLRCSPISGHKSVSWYQQVLGQGPQFIFQYYEKEERGRGNFPDRFSARQFPNYSSELNVNALLLGDSALYLCASSWTSGRAAGEQYFGPGTRLTVT.

This clonotype has only a few counts. The V call is TRBV29-1, the J call TRBJ2-6; TRBD2 might be the D (6 bases). Germline loops: CDR1 SQVTM, CDR2 ANQGSEA. The V and J ends lost 5 bases and 1 base respectively, with 12 bases between them. CDR3 length: 15 amino acids. The CDR3 coding sequence is TGCAGCGTTTCCCATGGGAGGTCTGGGGCCAACGTCCTGACTTTC. Translated, it gives CSVSHGRSGANVLTF.

The rearrangement links TRBV7-7 to TRBJ2-7; possibly TRBD1 for D (5 bases). The CDR3 runs 14 residues. Germline CDR1 is SSHAT and CDR2 is FNYEAQ (reference sequence). V was pared by 5 bases and J by 5 bases, with 16 bases between. The CDR3 nucleotides are TGTGCCAGCAGCCCCCGTCAGGGTCAGGACGAGCAGTACTTC. This translates into CASSPRQGQDEQYF.

V is TRBV27 and J is TRBJ2-1, with 9 nucleotides matching TRBD2. The trim removed 8 bases at V and 1 base at J, leaving 0 bases unmatched. Germline CDR1 and CDR2: MNHEY and SMNVEV (reference sequence). The CDR3 extends over 13 amino acids. Written as DNA, the CDR3 is TGTGCCAGCGGACTAGCGTCCTACAATGAGCAGTTCTTC. Its translation: CASGLASYNEQFF.

At least ten counts were recorded for this clonotype. The V gene is TRBV7-6, the J gene TRBJ2-7; the D call may be TRBD1 or TRBD2 (6 bases each). The CDR3 totals 15 residues. Trimming stripped 2 bases from V and 2 bases from J, with 13 bases between. The germline V gene has CDR1 SGHVS and CDR2 FNYEAQ. The CDR3 is CASSLTGREAYEQYF. The CDR3 nucleotides read TGTGCCAGCAGCTTAACAGGGCGGGAAGCCTACGAGCAGTACTTC.

This clonotype was picked up many times. The genes are TRBV29-1 and TRBJ1-1; the D is unclear. The CDR3 is 10 amino acids. V was shortened by 6 bases and J by 3 bases, with 5 bases between the two germline ends. CDR1 SQVTM and CDR2 ANQGSEA come from the germline V gene. CDR3 loop: CSVSHTEAFF. Written as DNA, the CDR3 is TGCAGCGTATCGCACACTGAAGCTTTCTTT.

This clonotype was seen many times. The chain has TRBV7-2 and TRBJ1-5; weak D call: TRBD1 (5 bases). Germline assignment: CDR1 SGHTA and CDR2 FQGNSA. This CDR3 comprises 14 residues. The V end was cut by 1 base, the J end by 6 bases, with 10 bases between. The CDR3 DNA follows: TGTGCCAGCAGCTTAGGGGGGTGGGGTCAGCCCCAGCATTTT. It codes for CASSLGGWGQPQHF.

This clonotype was observed once. V is TRBV29-1 and J is TRBJ2-7, with TRBD2 matching over 7 bases. The CDR3 runs to 12 residues. V lost 5 bases to trimming and J lost 2 bases; unmatched junction nucleotides: 3. Germline V gene lookup returns CDR1 SQVTM and CDR2 ANQGSEA. The CDR3 here is CSVTLAAYEQYF. CDR3 sequence (DNA): TGCAGCGTTACGCTAGCGGCCTACGAGCAGTACTTC.

The chain carries TRBV9 and TRBJ2-6, with a weak D call TRBD1 (5 bases). CDR1 is SGDLS and CDR2 is YYNGEE in the germline V gene. The CDR3 spans 19 residues. The ends were cut back, 1 base at V and 0 bases at J, with 17 bases in the middle. The CDR3 loop is CASSVFIGRASSGANVLTF. CDR3 in DNA: TGTGCCAGCAGCGTATTCATCGGCAGGGCTAGCTCTGGGGCCAACGTCCTGACTTTC.

This clonotype was picked up many times. This sequence joins TRBV28 and TRBJ1-5, with D possibly TRBD1 on 6 matching bases. V dropped 5 bases and J dropped 5 bases, with 7 bases sitting between them. The germline CDR1 and CDR2 sequences are MDHEN and SYDVKM. This CDR3 has 12 amino acids. DNA for the CDR3: TGTGCCAGCAGTACAGGGTATCAGCCCCAGCATTTT. Encoded protein: CASSTGYQPQHF.

There are a few counts of this clonotype. The V call is TRBV28, the J call TRBJ2-7; TRBD2 might be the D (5 bases). The CDR3 length is 16 residues. Deletions cut 3 bases from V and 5 bases from J, with 20 bases between. Per germline, CDR1 MDHEN and CDR2 SYDVKM. The CDR3 protein is CASSFPRIHGVDEQYF. DNA for the CDR3: TGTGCCAGCAGTTTTCCCAGAATTCACGGGGTCGACGAGCAGTACTTC. The variable domain in full, with the rest retrieved from reference TRBV28 and TRBJ2-7, is DVKVTQSSRYLVKRTGEKVFLECVQDMDHENMFWYRQDPGLGLRLIYFSYDVKMKEKGDIPEGYSVSREKKERFSLILESASTNQTSMYLCASSFPRIHGVDEQYFGPGTRLTVT.